Each of the 22 T cell receptor beta chains below was sequenced from the same sample in a study of T cell responses to AZD1222 COVID-19 vaccine. Profiling relied on immunoSEQ multiplex PCR, and the TCRdb table lists in-frame clones only, not all of them. The sample carries approximately 110,000 clones, about 88% recorded once. The sequencing used peripheral blood, collected on day 0 of AZD1222 vaccination. The receptors originated from an adult in good health.

V usage is TRBV4-1 and J usage is TRBJ2-1; D could derive from TRBD1 or TRBD2 (6 bases each). V was clipped by 1 base and J by 7 bases, with 14 bases between them. This CDR3 has 15 residues. Germline assignment: CDR1 MGHRA and CDR2 YSYEKL. The CDR3 sequence: CASSQVGGRLNEQFF. CDR3 in DNA: TGCGCCAGCAGCCAAGTGGGGGGCAGGTTGAATGAGCAGTTCTTC.

The V call is TRBV7-2, the J call TRBJ1-5; TRBD1 matches at 9 bases. Germline trimming cut 5 bases from V and 6 bases from J; bases unmatched to any gene: 5. The germline V gene encodes CDR1 SGHTA and CDR2 FQGNSA. This CDR3 has 14 residues. This CDR3 reads CASSPDRGGQPQHF. The CDR3 nucleotides read TGTGCCAGCAGCCCGGACAGGGGAGGTCAGCCCCAGCATTTT.

This chain connects TRBV19 to TRBJ1-1; 7 bases are shared with TRBD1. Germline V gene lookup returns CDR1 LNHDA and CDR2 SQIVND (reference sequence). This CDR3 region has 14 residues. After removal of 6 bases from V and 0 bases from J, the junction contained 4 bases not matched to a gene. This chain's CDR3 is CASRDGQVNTEAFF. The CDR3 nucleotides read TGTGCCAGTAGGGACGGACAGGTGAACACTGAAGCTTTCTTT.

The chain is built from TRBV6-5 and TRBJ2-1; D unclear. Germline V gene data show CDR1 as MNHEY and CDR2 as SVGAGI. The CDR3 has 15 residues. V lost 7 bases and J lost 0, with 13 bases in between. CDR3 protein: CASKQGVGSYNEQFF. In nucleotides, the CDR3 is TGTGCCAGCAAGCAAGGCGTGGGCTCCTACAATGAGCAGTTCTTC.

This clone came up once. The V and J genes are TRBV3-1 (or the pseudogene TRBV3-2) and TRBJ1-5, with 8 bases identical to TRBD1. The CDR3 runs 14 residues. Losses at the gene ends were 5 bases for V and 4 bases for J; bases not matched to a gene: 4. The germline gives CDR1 LGHDT, CDR2 YNNKEL (reference sequence). Here the CDR3 DNA reads TGTGCCAGCAGCTTCACAGGGGGGAATCAGCCCCAGCATTTT. Translation: CASSFTGGNQPQHF.

V and J are TRBV7-3 and TRBJ2-1, with TRBD1 matching 9 bases. The length of the CDR3 is 17 residues. V lost 2 bases and J lost 5; bases outside the gene matches: 10. Germline CDR1 is SGHTA and CDR2 is FQGTGA. CDR3 DNA sequence: TGTGCCAGCAGCTTATCTTATGGGACAGGGAGGGACAATGAGCAGTTCTTC. Encoded protein: CASSLSYGTGRDNEQFF.

The chain recombines TRBV5-1 with TRBJ2-1, with a possible D match to TRBD1 (6 bases). V lost 4 bases, J lost 4 bases, and 15 bases lay in between. Germline V CDR1 and CDR2: SGHRS, YFSETQ. The CDR3 spans 15 residues. DNA for the CDR3: TGCGCCAGCAGCGTTACCGGGACAAAGTACAATGAGCAGTTCTTC. This codes for CASSVTGTKYNEQFF. Full variable domain (outside the CDR3, taken from reference TRBV5-1 and TRBJ2-1): KAGVTQTPRYLIKTRGQQVTLSCSPISGHRSVSWYQQTPGQGLQFLFEYFSETQRNKGNFPGRFSGRQFSNSRSEMNVSTLELGDSALYLCASSVTGTKYNEQFFGPGTRLTVL.

V is TRBV21-1 and J is TRBJ2-1. TRBV21-1 is assigned pseudogene status. The CDR3 contains 13 residues. The DNA of the CDR3 is TGTGCCAGCAGCAAAGGTGGGGTCAATGAGCAGTTCTTC. Protein: CASSKGGVNEQFF.

J is TRBJ2-2 and V is TRBV7-3; D possibly corresponds to TRBD2 (6 bases). The CDR3 loop spans 15 amino acids. The V gene's germline CDR1 is SGHTA and CDR2 FQGTGA. Trimming cost V 5 bases and J 1 base, with 11 bases left between them. The CDR3 DNA reads as TGTGCCAGCAGCACGGGACTCCTGAACACCGGGGAGCTGTTTTTT. This encodes CASSTGLLNTGELFF.

The V and J genes are TRBV19 and TRBJ1-5, with unresolved D. The ends were cut back, 8 bases at V and 3 bases at J, with 17 bases in the middle. This CDR3 is 15 amino acids long. The germline V gene has CDR1 LNHDA and CDR2 SQIVND (reference sequence). The CDR3 DNA reads TGTGCCAGTCTAAGTAGAAACGGTTACAATCAGCCCCAGCATTTT. Amino acids: CASLSRNGYNQPQHF.

This clone was detected a few times. V and J are TRBV10-1 and TRBJ2-3; D is ambiguous. CDR3 size: 13 residues. CDR1 is WNHNN, CDR2 SYGVQD, per germline (reference sequence). Between the trimmed V and J ends, which lost 6 bases and 3 bases, there was a span of 10 bases. The CDR3 spells CASRPDETDTQYF. DNA for the CDR3: TGCGCCAGCAGGCCCGACGAAACAGATACGCAGTATTTT.

This CDR3 is CAWSARTANQPQHF. DNA for the CDR3: TGTGCCTGGAGTGCCAGGACAGCCAATCAGCCCCAGCATTTT. V is TRBV30 and J is TRBJ1-5; D possibly corresponds to TRBD1 (6 bases). The germline V gene encodes CDR1 GTSNPN and CDR2 SVGIG (reference sequence). This CDR3 is built from 14 residues. Trimming removed 1 base from V and 3 bases from J, with 10 bases in between.

Only one count was recorded for this clone. V usage is TRBV27 and J usage is TRBJ2-7, with 8 positions matching TRBD2. CDR1 and CDR2 (germline): MNHEY, SMNVEV (reference sequence). The length of the CDR3 is 15 residues. The trim removed 5 bases at V and 1 base at J, leaving 7 bases unmatched. CDR3 amino acids: CASSLPGGPSYEQYF. CDR3 DNA sequence: TGTGCCAGCAGTCTCCCGGGAGGGCCTTCCTACGAGCAGTACTTC.

The rearrangement uses TRBV18 and TRBJ2-7; maybe TRBD2 (6 bases). There are 14 residues in the CDR3. Between the trimmed V and J ends, which lost 0 bases and 3 bases, there was a span of 9 bases. Germline loops: CDR1 KGHSH, CDR2 LQKENI. This CDR3 reads CASSPPKTSYEQYF. The CDR3 DNA sequence: TGTGCCAGCTCACCACCAAAGACTAGCTACGAGCAGTACTTC.

The table lists this clone with a count of one. V is TRBV11-3 and J is TRBJ2-3, with D perhaps TRBD1 or TRBD2 (5 bases each). Germline CDR1 reads SGHNT; CDR2 reads YENEEA. The CDR3 is made up of 13 amino acids. Trimming left V 5 bases short and J 4 bases short, with 10 bases between. The CDR3 protein is CASSHGDPDTQYF. DNA for the CDR3: TGTGCCAGCAGCCATGGGGACCCAGATACGCAGTATTTT.

J is TRBJ2-5 and V is TRBV14, with D possibly matching TRBD1 (5 bases). The CDR3 extends over 13 amino acids. V lost 4 bases and J 14 bases, leaving 20 bases between the germline ends. The germline V gene has CDR1 SGHDN and CDR2 FVKESK. The CDR3 DNA reads TGTGCCAGCAGCCCCCTCCGGGCCCAGGGCCGTTACTTC. This codes for CASSPLRAQGRYF.

The chain employs TRBV4-2 and TRBJ2-7, with D unresolved. Trimming pared 4 bases from V and 0 bases from J, leaving 16 bases between. Germline V gene sequence: CDR1 LGHNA, CDR2 YNFKEQ. There are 16 residues in the CDR3. The CDR3 sequence is CASSRLLRDSSYEQYF. For the CDR3, the DNA is TGTGCCAGCAGCCGTCTATTAAGGGATAGCTCCTACGAGCAGTACTTC.

V and J are TRBV9 and TRBJ1-6; D is ambiguous. Trimming stripped 2 bases from V and 0 bases from J, with 6 bases between. Looked up from germline, CDR1 is SGDLS and CDR2 is YYNGEE. The CDR3 consists of 15 residues. The CDR3 coding sequence is TGTGCCAGCAGCGTCGAGAGCTCCTATAATTCACCCCTCCACTTT. The encoded protein is CASSVESSYNSPLHF.

CDR3: CASSRTGHRTDTQYF. In nucleotides, the CDR3 is TGTGCCAGCAGCAGAACGGGACACCGCACAGATACGCAGTATTTT. The chain is built from TRBV7-2 and TRBJ2-3; D is possibly TRBD1 (6 bases). Between the trimmed V and J ends, which lost 5 bases and 1 base, there was a span of 13 bases. This CDR3 has 15 residues. Germline CDR1 is SGHTA and CDR2 is FQGNSA.

The chain joins TRBV27 to TRBJ1-4; D is ambiguous. Germline CDR1 and CDR2: MNHEY and SMNVEV (reference sequence). The CDR3 length is 16 residues. The V end was cut by 3 bases, the J end by 7 bases, with 18 bases between. CDR3 in DNA: TGTGCCAGCAGTTTCCGGTGGGTGGAGGCGACTGAAAAACTGTTTTTT. This sequence encodes CASSFRWVEATEKLFF.

This clone was seen once. The rearrangement uses TRBV7-3 and TRBJ2-5; D may be TRBD2 (6 bases). With 2 bases removed from V and 4 bases from J, the gap between germline ends came to 20 bases. The CDR3 runs 17 residues. Germline values: CDR1 SGHTA, CDR2 FQGTGA. The CDR3 protein is CASSLWNPAGPPETQYF. In DNA form, the CDR3 reads TGTGCCAGCAGCTTATGGAATCCAGCGGGCCCCCCAGAGACCCAGTACTTC.

V usage is TRBV2 and J usage is TRBJ2-1, with a weak D call TRBD2 (5 bases). This CDR3 has 14 residues. CDR1 and CDR2 from the germline V gene are SNHLY and FYNNEI. V lost 2 bases and J 5 bases, leaving 10 bases between the germline ends. CDR3 region: CASSELGADNEQFF. CDR3 DNA: TGTGCCAGCAGTGAACTGGGAGCAGACAATGAGCAGTTCTTC.